This T cell receptor beta chain was recorded in a study of blood T cell repertoires in COVID-19. Measured with immunoSEQ multiplex PCR; TCRdb has only the in-frame clones, and not every one. The data show roughly 500,000 clones, around nine tenths seen once. The length of the CDR3 is 14 residues. Germline V lookup: CDR1 SGHAT, CDR2 FQNNGV. Trimming pared 1 base from V and 4 bases from J, leaving 10 bases between. The study assigned cohorts using participant-reported clinical history. V and J are TRBV11-2 and TRBJ1-2; TRBD1 might be the D (6 bases). Sequenced: PBMCs or T cells enriched from blood (not recorded which). The sequence derives from a middle-aged woman who had recovered from COVID-19. CDR3 region: CASSLGVGAYGYTF. The CDR3 region has the DNA TGTGCCAGCAGCTTAGGTGTGGGGGCCTATGGCTACACCTTC.